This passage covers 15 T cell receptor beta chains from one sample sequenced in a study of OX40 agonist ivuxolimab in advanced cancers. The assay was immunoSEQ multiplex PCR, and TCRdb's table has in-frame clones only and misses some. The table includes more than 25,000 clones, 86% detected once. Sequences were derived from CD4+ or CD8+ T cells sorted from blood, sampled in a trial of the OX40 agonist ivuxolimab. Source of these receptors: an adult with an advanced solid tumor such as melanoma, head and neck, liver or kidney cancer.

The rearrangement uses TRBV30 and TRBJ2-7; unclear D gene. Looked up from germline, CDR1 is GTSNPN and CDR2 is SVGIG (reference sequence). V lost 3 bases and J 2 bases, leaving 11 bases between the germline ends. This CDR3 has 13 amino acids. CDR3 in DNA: TGTGCCTGGAGCCCAGAAAATCCCTACGAGCAGTACTTC. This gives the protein CAWSPENPYEQYF.

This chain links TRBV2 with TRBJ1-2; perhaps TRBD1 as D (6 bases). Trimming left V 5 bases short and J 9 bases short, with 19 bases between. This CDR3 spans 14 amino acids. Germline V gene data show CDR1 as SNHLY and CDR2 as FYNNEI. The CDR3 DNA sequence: TGTGCCAGCAGTCGACAGGTCCTAACTGAGAGCTACACCTTC. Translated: CASSRQVLTESYTF.

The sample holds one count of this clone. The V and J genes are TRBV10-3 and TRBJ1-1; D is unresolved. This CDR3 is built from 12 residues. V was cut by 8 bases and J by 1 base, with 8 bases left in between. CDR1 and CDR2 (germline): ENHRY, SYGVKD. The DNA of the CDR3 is TGTGCCATCTCTCTGGGGAACACTGAAGCTTTCTTT. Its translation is CAISLGNTEAFF.

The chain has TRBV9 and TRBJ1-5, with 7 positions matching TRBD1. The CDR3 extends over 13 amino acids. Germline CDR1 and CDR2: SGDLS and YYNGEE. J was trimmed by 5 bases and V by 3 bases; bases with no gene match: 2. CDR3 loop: CASSEGGHQPQHF. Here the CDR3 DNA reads TGTGCCAGCAGCGAAGGGGGCCATCAGCCCCAGCATTTT.

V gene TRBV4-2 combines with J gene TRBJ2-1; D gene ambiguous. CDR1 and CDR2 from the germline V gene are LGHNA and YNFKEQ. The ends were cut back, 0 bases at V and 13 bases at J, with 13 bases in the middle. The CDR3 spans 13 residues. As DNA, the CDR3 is TGTGCCAGCAGCCAAGATGCTGGGAAGGTACAGTTCTTC. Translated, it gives CASSQDAGKVQFF.

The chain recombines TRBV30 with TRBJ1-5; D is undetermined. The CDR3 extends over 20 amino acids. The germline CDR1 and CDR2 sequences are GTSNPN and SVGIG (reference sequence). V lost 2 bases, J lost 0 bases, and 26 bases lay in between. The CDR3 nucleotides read TGTGCCTGGAGTCCCCCTACCGCGGGCAGGACGCTATATAGCAATCAGCCCCAGCATTTT. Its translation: CAWSPPTAGRTLYSNQPQHF.

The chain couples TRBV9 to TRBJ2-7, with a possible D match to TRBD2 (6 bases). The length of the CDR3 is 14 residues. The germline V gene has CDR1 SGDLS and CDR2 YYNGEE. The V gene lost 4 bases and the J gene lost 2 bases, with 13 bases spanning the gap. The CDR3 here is CASSPRDFTYEQYF. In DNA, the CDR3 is TGTGCCAGCAGCCCCCGGGACTTTACCTACGAGCAGTACTTC.

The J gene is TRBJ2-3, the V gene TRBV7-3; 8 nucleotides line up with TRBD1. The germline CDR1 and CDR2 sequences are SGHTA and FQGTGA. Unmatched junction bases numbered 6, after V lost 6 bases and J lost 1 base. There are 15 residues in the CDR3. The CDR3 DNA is TGTGCCAGCAGTTCAGGGGGCTCTGGCACAGATACGCAGTATTTT. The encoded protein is CASSSGGSGTDTQYF.

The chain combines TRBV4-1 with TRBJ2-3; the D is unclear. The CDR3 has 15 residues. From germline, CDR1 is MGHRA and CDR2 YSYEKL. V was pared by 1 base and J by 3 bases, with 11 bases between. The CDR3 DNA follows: TGCGCCAGCAGCCAAGCTTTCCTCGAAACAGATACGCAGTATTTT. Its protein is CASSQAFLETDTQYF.

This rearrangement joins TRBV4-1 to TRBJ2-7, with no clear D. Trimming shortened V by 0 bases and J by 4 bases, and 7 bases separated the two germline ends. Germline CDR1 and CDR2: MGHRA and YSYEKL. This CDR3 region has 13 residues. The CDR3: CASSQDSEYEQYF. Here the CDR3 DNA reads TGCGCCAGCAGCCAAGATAGTGAGTACGAGCAGTACTTC.

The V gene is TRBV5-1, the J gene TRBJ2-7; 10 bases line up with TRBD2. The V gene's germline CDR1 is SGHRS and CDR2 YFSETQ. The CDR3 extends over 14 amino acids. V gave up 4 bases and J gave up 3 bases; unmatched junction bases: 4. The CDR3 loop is CASSVAGGDYEQYF. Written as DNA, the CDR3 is TGCGCCAGCAGCGTAGCGGGGGGAGACTACGAGCAGTACTTC.

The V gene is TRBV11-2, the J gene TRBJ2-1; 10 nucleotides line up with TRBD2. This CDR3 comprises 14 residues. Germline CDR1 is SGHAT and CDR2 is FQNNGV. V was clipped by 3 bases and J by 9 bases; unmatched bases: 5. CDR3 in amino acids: CASSFELAGTEQFF. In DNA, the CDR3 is TGTGCCAGCAGCTTCGAACTAGCGGGAACTGAGCAGTTCTTC.

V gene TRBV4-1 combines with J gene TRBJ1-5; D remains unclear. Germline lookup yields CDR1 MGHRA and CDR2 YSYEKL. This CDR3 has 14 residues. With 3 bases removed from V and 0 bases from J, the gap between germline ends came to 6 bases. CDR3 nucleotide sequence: TGCGCCAGCAGCCACGTTTATAGCAATCAGCCCCAGCATTTT. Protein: CASSHVYSNQPQHF.

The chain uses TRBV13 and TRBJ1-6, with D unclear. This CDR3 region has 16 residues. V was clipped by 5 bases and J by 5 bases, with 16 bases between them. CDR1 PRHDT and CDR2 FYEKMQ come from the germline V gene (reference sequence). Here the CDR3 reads CASSPSGQAHNSPLHF. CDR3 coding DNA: TGTGCCAGCAGCCCGTCCGGCCAGGCTCATAATTCACCCCTCCACTTT.

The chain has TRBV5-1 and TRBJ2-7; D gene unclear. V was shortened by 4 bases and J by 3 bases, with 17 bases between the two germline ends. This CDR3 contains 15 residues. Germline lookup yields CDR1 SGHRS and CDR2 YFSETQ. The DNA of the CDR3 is TGCGCCAGCAGCCCACAAGACCCTAACTACTACGAGCAGTACTTC. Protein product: CASSPQDPNYYEQYF.